This paragraph covers one T cell receptor beta chain sequence. Germline CDR1 and CDR2: MDHEN and SYDVKM. Trimming shortened V by 5 bases and J by 0 bases, and 14 bases separated the two germline ends. The CDR3 loop spans 15 amino acids. The data derive from a study of T cell responses to AZD1222 COVID-19 vaccine. Study background: Investigators merged groups given second doses at roughly 4 or roughly 12 weeks.

Some clones are missing from TCRdb's copy, which holds only in-frame ones; the method was immunoSEQ multiplex PCR. The data show over 150,000 clones, 90% seen once. This rearrangement joins TRBV28 to TRBJ2-7; possible D gene TRBD2, 5 bases. The material sequenced was peripheral blood, taken on day 0 of AZD1222 vaccination. The clonotype originates from an adult in good health. CDR3 loop: CASSQEVQDSYEQYF. For the CDR3, the DNA is TGTGCCAGCAGTCAGGAGGTCCAGGACTCCTACGAGCAGTACTTC.